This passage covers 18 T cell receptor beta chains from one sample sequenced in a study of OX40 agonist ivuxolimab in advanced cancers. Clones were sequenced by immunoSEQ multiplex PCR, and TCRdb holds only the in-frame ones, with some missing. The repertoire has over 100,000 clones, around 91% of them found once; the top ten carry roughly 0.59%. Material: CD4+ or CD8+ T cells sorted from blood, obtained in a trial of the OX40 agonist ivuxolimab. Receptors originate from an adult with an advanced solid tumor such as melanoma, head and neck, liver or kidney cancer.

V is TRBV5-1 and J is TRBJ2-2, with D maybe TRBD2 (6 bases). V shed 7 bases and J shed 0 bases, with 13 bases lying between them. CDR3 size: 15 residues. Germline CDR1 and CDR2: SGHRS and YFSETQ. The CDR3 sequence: CASGEAATNTGELFF. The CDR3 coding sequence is TGCGCCAGCGGGGAGGCGGCTACGAACACCGGGGAGCTGTTTTTT.

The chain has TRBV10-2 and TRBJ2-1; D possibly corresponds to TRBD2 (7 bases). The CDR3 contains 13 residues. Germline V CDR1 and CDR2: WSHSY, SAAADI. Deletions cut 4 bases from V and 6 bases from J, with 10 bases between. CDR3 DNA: TGCGCCAGCAGTGCTGGGGGGGCCAATGAGCAGTTCTTC. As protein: CASSAGGANEQFF.

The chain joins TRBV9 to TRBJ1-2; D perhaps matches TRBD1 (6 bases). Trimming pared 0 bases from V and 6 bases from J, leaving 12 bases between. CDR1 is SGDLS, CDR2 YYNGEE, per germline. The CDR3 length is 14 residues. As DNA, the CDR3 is TGTGCCAGCAGCGTAGATCCCAGGGGTGATGGCTACACCTTC. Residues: CASSVDPRGDGYTF.

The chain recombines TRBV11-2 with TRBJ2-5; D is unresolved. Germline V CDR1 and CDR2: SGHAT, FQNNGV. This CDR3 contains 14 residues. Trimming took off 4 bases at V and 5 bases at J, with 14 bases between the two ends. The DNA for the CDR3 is TGTGCCAGCAGCTCTCCGCGTCTAGGCGAGACCCAGTACTTC. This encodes CASSSPRLGETQYF.

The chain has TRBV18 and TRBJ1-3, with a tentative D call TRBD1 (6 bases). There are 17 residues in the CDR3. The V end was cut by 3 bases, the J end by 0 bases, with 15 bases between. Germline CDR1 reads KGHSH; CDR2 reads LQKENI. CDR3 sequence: CASSPPTGSSSGNTIYF. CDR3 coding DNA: TGTGCCAGCTCACCCCCGACAGGATCCTCCTCTGGAAACACCATATATTTT.

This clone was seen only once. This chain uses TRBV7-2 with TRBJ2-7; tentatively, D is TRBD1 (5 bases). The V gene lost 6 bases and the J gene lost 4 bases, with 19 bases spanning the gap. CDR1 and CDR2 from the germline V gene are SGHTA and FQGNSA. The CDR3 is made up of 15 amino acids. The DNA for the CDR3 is TGTGCCAGCAGTCCCTCGAGACTGACAGCATACGAGCAGTACTTC. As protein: CASSPSRLTAYEQYF.

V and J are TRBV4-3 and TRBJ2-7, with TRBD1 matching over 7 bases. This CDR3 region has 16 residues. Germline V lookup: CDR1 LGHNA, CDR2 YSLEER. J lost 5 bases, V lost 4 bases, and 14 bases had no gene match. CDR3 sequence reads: CASSLYQTGKVHEQYF. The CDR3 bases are TGCGCCAGCAGCCTCTATCAGACAGGGAAGGTCCACGAGCAGTACTTC.

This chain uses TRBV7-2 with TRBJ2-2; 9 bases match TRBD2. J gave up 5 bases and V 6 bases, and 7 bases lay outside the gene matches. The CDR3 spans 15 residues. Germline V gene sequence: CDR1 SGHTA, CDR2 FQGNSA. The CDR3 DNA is TGTGCCAGCAGACCCGGACTAGCGAGGACCGGGGAGCTGTTTTTT. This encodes CASRPGLARTGELFF.

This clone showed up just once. The CDR3 loop reads CASSLSRDTGGWETQYF. For the CDR3, the DNA is TGTGCCAGCAGCTTATCCCGGGACACCGGAGGGTGGGAGACCCAGTACTTC. J is TRBJ2-5 and V is TRBV5-8; either TRBD1 or TRBD2 may fit D (6 bases each). V lost 2 bases, J lost 5 bases, and 22 bases lay in between. Germline assignment: CDR1 SGHTS and CDR2 YDEGEE. CDR3 length: 17 amino acids.

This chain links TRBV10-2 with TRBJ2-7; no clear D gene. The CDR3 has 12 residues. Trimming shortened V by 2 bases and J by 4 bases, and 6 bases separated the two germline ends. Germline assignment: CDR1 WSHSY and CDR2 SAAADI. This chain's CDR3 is CASSETVYEQYF. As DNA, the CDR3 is TGCGCCAGCAGTGAGACAGTGTACGAGCAGTACTTC.

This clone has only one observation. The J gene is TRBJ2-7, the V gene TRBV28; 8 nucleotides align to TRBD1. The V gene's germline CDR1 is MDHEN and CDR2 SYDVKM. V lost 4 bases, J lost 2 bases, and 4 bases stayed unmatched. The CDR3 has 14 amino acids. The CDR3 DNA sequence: TGTGCCAGCAGTTCGGGACAGGATCCCTACGAGCAGTACTTC. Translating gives CASSSGQDPYEQYF.

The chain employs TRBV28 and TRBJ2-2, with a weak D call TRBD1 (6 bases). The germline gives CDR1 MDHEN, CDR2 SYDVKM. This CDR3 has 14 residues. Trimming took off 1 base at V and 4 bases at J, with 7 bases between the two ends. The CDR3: CASSLLGGTGELFF. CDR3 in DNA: TGTGCCAGCAGTTTATTAGGGGGCACCGGGGAGCTGTTTTTT.

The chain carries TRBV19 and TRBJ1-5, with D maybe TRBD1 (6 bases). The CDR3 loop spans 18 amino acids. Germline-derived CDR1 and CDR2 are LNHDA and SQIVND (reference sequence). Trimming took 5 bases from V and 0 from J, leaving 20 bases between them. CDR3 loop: CASSPDPGGLYSNQPQHF. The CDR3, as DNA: TGTGCCAGTAGTCCGGACCCGGGGGGCCTCTATAGCAATCAGCCCCAGCATTTT. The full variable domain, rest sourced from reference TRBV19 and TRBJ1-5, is DGGITQSPKYLFRKEGQNVTLSCEQNLNHDAMYWYRQDPGQGLRLIYYSQIVNDFQKGDIAEGYSVSREKKESFPLTVTSAQKNPTAFYLCASSPDPGGLYSNQPQHFGDGTRLSIL.

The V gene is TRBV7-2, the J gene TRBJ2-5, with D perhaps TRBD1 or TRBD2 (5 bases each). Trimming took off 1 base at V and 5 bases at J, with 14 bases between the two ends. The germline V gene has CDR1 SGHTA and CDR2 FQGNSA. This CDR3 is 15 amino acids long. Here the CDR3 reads CASSLGGTRVETQYF. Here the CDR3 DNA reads TGTGCCAGCAGCTTAGGTGGGACCCGGGTTGAGACCCAGTACTTC.

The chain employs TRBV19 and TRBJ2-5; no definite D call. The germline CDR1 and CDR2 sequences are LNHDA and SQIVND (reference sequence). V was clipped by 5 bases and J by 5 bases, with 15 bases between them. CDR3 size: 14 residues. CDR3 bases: TGTGCCAGTAGTCCCTACCCTAGTTCCGAGACCCAGTACTTC. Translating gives CASSPYPSSETQYF.

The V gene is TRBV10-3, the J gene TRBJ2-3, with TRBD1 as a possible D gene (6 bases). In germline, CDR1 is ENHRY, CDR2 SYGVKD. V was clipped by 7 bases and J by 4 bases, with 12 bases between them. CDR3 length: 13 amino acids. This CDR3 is CAITKGGPDTQYF. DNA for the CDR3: TGTGCCATCACAAAAGGGGGTCCAGATACGCAGTATTTT.

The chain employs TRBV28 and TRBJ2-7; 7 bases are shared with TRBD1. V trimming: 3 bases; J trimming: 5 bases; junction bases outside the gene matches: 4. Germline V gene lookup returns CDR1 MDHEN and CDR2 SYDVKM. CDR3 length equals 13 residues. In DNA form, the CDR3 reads TGTGCCAGCAGTTTGACAGGGATAAACGAGCAGTACTTC. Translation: CASSLTGINEQYF.

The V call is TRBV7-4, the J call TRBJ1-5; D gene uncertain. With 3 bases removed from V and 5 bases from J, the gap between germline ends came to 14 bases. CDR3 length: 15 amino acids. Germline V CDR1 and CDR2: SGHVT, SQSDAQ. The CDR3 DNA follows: TGTGCCAGCAGCTTCCTGGGCTGCATGTATCAGCCCCAGCATTTT. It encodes CASSFLGCMYQPQHF.